This record concerns one T cell receptor (beta chain) sequence. Its antigen is not identified. At the Johns Hopkins FTIC core, DNA taken from cultured CD4+ T cells was sequenced by way of the Oncomine TCR Beta short-read assay. Each CDR3 protein is one row after TCRdb ran MiXCR on the PCR reads. The repertoire holds approximately 17,000 distinct CDR3 sequences, with about three fifths as singletons. Trimming left V 5 bases short and J 4 bases short, with 20 bases between. The length of the CDR3 is 17 residues. Germline V gives CDR1 MNHNS, CDR2 SASEGT. This entry is derived from a study of vaccination and CD4 T cells after COVID-19. The treatment here: approximately 11-day PBMC culture with coronavirus spike peptide pools or control peptides (ViraFEST assay). PBMC cultures, at a few million cells per well, received 10 IU/ml IL-2 and roughly 9.6 ug/ml peptide pools.

The sequencing used CD4+ T cells from blood, cultured in vitro, collected before SARS-CoV-2 vaccination. The chain uses TRBV6-1 and TRBJ2-2, with D tentatively TRBD1 or TRBD2 (6 bases each). This clonotype originated in a human donor who had recovered from COVID-19. The CDR3 loop is CASSLNAGGSGTGELFF. The CDR3, as DNA: TGTGCCAGCAGTCTAAACGCCGGGGGCTCGGGCACCGGGGAGCTGTTTTTT.